This T cell receptor (beta chain) was found in a study of cytomegalovirus exposure and HLA in healthy donors. As to this clone: What it binds is not known.

Study-wide points: A later analysis found most CMV-associated TCR beta chains apparently HLA-restricted.

Both 60 Vbeta primers and 13 Jbeta primers went into the PCR. Produced via immunoSEQ multiplex PCR; TCRdb's table is partial and in-frame only. There are about 98,000 clones in the sample; approximately 71% occur only once, and more than 9.5% lies in the top ten. Sequencing was carried out using PBMCs. The sequence came from a male donor in good health and CMV-seropositive.

The CDR3 DNA reads as TGTGCCAGCAGTGAAGGGACTAGCGGGAGCCTTTACAATGAGCAGTTCTTC. It yields the protein CASSEGTSGSLYNEQFF. The rearrangement joins TRBV28 to TRBJ2-1; 14 bases line up with TRBD2. With 5 bases clipped from V and 4 bases from J, the junction kept 7 bases outside the gene matches. The germline V gene has CDR1 MDHEN and CDR2 SYDVKM. The CDR3 runs 17 residues. The entire variable domain, with the rest obtained from reference TRBV28 and TRBJ2-1, is as follows: DVKVTQSSRYLVKRTGEKVFLECVQDMDHENMFWYRQDPGLGLRLIYFSYDVKMKEKGDIPEGYSVSREKKERFSLILESASTNQTSMYLCASSEGTSGSLYNEQFFGPGTRLTVL.